The source of this T cell receptor (beta chain) is a study of control samples from healthy donors and cancer patients. This CDR3 has 16 residues. Germline CDR1 is MGHRA and CDR2 is YSYEKL. The V segment lost 5 bases and the J segment 0 bases; nucleotides outside the gene matches: 6. Generated by immunoSEQ multiplex PCR, the TCRdb table keeps only in-frame clones and is missing some. This table has about 84,000 clones, 91% appearing once. The specimen sequenced was blood. This clonotype originated in a man between 50 and 59 years old in good health. The J gene is TRBJ2-1, the V gene TRBV4-1; 8 bases fit TRBD2. The DNA of the CDR3 is TGCGCCAGCAGCTCACGGGAGGGTAGCTCCTACAATGAGCAGTTCTTC. This translates into CASSSREGSSYNEQFF.